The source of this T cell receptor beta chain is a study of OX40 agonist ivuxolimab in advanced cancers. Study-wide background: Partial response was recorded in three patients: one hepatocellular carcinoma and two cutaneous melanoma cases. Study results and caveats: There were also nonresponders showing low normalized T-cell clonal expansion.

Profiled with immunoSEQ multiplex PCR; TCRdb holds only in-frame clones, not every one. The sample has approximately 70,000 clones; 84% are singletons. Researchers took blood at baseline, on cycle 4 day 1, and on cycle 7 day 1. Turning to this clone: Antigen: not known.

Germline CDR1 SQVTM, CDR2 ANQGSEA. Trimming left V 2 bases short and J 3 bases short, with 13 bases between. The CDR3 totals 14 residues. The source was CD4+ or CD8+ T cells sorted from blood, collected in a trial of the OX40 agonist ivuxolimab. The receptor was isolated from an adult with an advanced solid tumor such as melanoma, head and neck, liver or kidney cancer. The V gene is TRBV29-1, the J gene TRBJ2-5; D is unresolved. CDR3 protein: CSVEPPGLKETQYF. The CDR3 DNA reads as TGCAGCGTTGAACCCCCCGGGCTAAAAGAGACCCAGTACTTC.